This section outlines one TCR beta chain sequence together with its context. This entry belongs to a study of T cell responses to AZD1222 COVID-19 vaccine. Produced via immunoSEQ multiplex PCR; TCRdb's table is partial and in-frame only. The sample has about 130,000 clones, around 94% seen once; the top ten hold around 6.6%. Sample: peripheral blood, taken on day 0 of AZD1222 vaccination. The clonotype comes from an adult in good health.

The CDR3 region is CAISESETSGYEQYF. CDR3 nucleotide sequence: TGTGCCATCAGTGAGTCCGAGACTAGCGGCTACGAGCAGTACTTC. The chain is built from TRBV10-3 and TRBJ2-7; TRBD2 aligns across 9 bases. Unmatched junction bases numbered 3, after V lost 0 bases and J lost 3 bases. The CDR3 loop spans 15 amino acids. The germline V gene has CDR1 ENHRY and CDR2 SYGVKD.